The next 31 T cell receptor beta chains were all read from a single sample in a study of T cell changes during pregnancy in multiple sclerosis. The assay was immunoSEQ multiplex PCR, and TCRdb's table has in-frame clones only and misses some. Here the sample spans about 52,000 clones, 90% to 95% being singletons. The sequencing used CD4+ T cells from peripheral blood mononuclear cells, collected before pregnancy. The receptors here all came from a female donor with multiple sclerosis, enrolled in a pregnancy study.

There are a few counts of this clone. The chain recombines TRBV19 with TRBJ1-1; 7 nucleotides match TRBD1. Germline V CDR1 and CDR2: LNHDA, SQIVND (reference sequence). The CDR3 runs 15 residues. V dropped 6 bases and J dropped 4; count of bases not matched to a gene: 11. CDR3 in amino acids: CASRTRNRGGTEAFF. CDR3 DNA: TGTGCCAGTAGGACCCGAAACAGGGGCGGCACTGAAGCTTTCTTT.

J is TRBJ2-1 and V is TRBV7-9; TRBD2 agrees at 9 bases. This CDR3 comprises 17 residues. Germline values: CDR1 SEHNR, CDR2 FQNEAQ (reference sequence). Germline trimming cut 2 bases from V and 7 bases from J; bases unmatched to any gene: 12. This CDR3 is CASSLMVAGVSVNEQFF. CDR3 coding DNA: TGTGCCAGCAGCTTAATGGTAGCGGGAGTAAGTGTTAATGAGCAGTTCTTC.

This rearrangement joins TRBV6-4 to TRBJ2-2, with D perhaps TRBD1 (6 bases). Between the trimmed V and J ends, which lost 4 bases and 8 bases, there was a span of 11 bases. The CDR3 is 13 residues long. CDR1 is MRHNA, CDR2 SNTAGT, per germline. CDR3 amino acids: CASSVQGGGELFF. The CDR3 DNA follows: TGTGCCAGCAGTGTCCAAGGGGGAGGGGAGCTGTTTTTT.

The chain couples TRBV20-1 to TRBJ2-3; D remains unclear. V lost 5 bases, J lost 2 bases, and 5 bases lay in between. The CDR3 extends over 11 amino acids. The germline V gene encodes CDR1 DFQATT and CDR2 SNEGSKA (reference sequence). The CDR3 region is CSAPHTDTQYF. The CDR3 DNA reads TGCAGTGCTCCCCACACAGATACGCAGTATTTT.

CDR3 bases: TGTGCCAGCAGCCCCCGTGGGACAAACAATGAGCAGTTCTTC. Its translation is CASSPRGTNNEQFF. V and J are TRBV7-6 and TRBJ2-1, with D tentatively TRBD1 (6 bases). The germline V and J ends were trimmed by 5 bases and 5 bases, with 13 bases remaining between them. The CDR3 has 14 amino acids. In germline, CDR1 is SGHVS, CDR2 FNYEAQ.

Remarks on this clone: Sequence at one end of the junction differs from germline and may be a read error. The gene calls are TRBV5-1 and TRBJ2-5; D is undetermined. The CDR3 covers 14 residues. In germline, CDR1 is SGHRS, CDR2 YFSETQ. The CDR3 is CASGFSRSQETQYF. The CDR3 coding sequence is TGCGCCAGCGGCTTTTCCAGGTCTCAAGAGACCCAGTACTTC.

The chain employs TRBV28 and TRBJ1-2; no definite D call. The CDR3 is made up of 14 amino acids. Looked up from germline, CDR1 is MDHEN and CDR2 is SYDVKM. V was shortened by 3 bases and J by 4 bases, with 12 bases between the two germline ends. The CDR3 DNA is TGTGCCAGCAGTTTTGGAGGCGTTGGCTATGGCTACACCTTC. It translates to CASSFGGVGYGYTF.

The chain carries TRBV19 and TRBJ2-7; TRBD2 matches 7 bases. V was clipped by 5 bases and J by 3 bases; unmatched bases: 7. Germline assignment: CDR1 LNHDA and CDR2 SQIVND (reference sequence). The CDR3 loop spans 14 amino acids. CDR3 bases: TGTGCCAGTAGTCCCCGAGCGGGGATCTACGAGCAGTACTTC. Protein sequence: CASSPRAGIYEQYF.

V usage is TRBV10-2 and J usage is TRBJ1-1; 8 nucleotides agree with TRBD1. Germline lookup yields CDR1 WSHSY and CDR2 SAAADI. The CDR3 extends over 15 amino acids. V lost 6 bases and J lost 1; bases outside the gene matches: 7. DNA of the CDR3: TGCGCCAGCAGCCCCAGGGGGCTCGGGAACACTGAAGCTTTCTTT. It yields the protein CASSPRGLGNTEAFF.

V is TRBV30 and J is TRBJ1-6; possibly TRBD1 for D (5 bases). In germline, CDR1 is GTSNPN, CDR2 SVGIG (reference sequence). The CDR3 consists of 13 residues. The ends were cut back, 1 base at V and 6 bases at J, with 7 bases in the middle. The CDR3 DNA is TGTGCCTGGAGTGGGAGGGGTAATTCACCCCTCCACTTT. It encodes CAWSGRGNSPLHF. Full variable domain (remainder filled in from reference TRBV30 and TRBJ1-6): SQTIHQWPATLVQPVGSPLSLECTVEGTSNPNLYWYRQAAGRGLQLLFYSVGIGQISSEVPQNLSASRPQDRQFILSSKKLLLSDSGFYLCAWSGRGNSPLHFGNGTRLTVT.

The J gene is TRBJ1-5, the V gene TRBV30; D possibly corresponds to TRBD1 (5 bases). The CDR3 has 15 amino acids. Between the trimmed V and J ends, which lost 2 bases and 4 bases, there was a span of 15 bases. Looked up from germline, CDR1 is GTSNPN and CDR2 is SVGIG (reference sequence). CDR3 DNA sequence: TGTGCCTGGAGTAAAGGGGTTATAGCAAATCAGCCCCAGCATTTT. Encoded protein: CAWSKGVIANQPQHF.

The rearrangement links TRBV6-6 to TRBJ1-1; 7 positions match TRBD1. V shed 7 bases, J shed 8 bases, and the junction held 7 bases outside the gene matches. CDR1 and CDR2 (germline): MNHNY, SVGAGI (reference sequence). The length of the CDR3 is 12 residues. CDR3 region: CASTKDRQEAFF. CDR3 sequence (DNA): TGTGCCAGCACCAAGGACAGGCAAGAAGCTTTCTTT.

V and J are TRBV7-2 and TRBJ2-7; 10 bases fit TRBD2. The CDR3 spans 16 residues. Unmatched junction bases numbered 10, after V lost 4 bases and J lost 4 bases. Per the germline V gene, CDR1 is SGHTA and CDR2 is FQGNSA. CDR3 sequence reads: CASSSGRTSGTYEQYF. The DNA for the CDR3 is TGTGCCAGCAGCTCAGGAAGGACTAGCGGTACTTACGAGCAGTACTTC.

This sequence joins TRBV28 and TRBJ2-3, with 9 nucleotides matching TRBD2. Germline CDR1 MDHEN, CDR2 SYDVKM. V shed 3 bases and J 9 bases; nucleotides not matched to a gene: 7. The CDR3 has 14 residues. The CDR3 DNA sequence: TGTGCCAGCAGTTTGGAACTAGCGGGCTCGACGCAGTATTTT. This sequence encodes CASSLELAGSTQYF.

The CDR3 nucleotides read TGTGCCTGGAGTGGCGGAGACGCTAATGAAAAACTGTTTTTT. Protein sequence: CAWSGGDANEKLFF. V gene TRBV30 combines with J gene TRBJ1-4; D unclear. The V end lost 1 base, the J end lost 3 bases, and 9 bases lay between the germline ends. This CDR3 has 14 amino acids. Germline V gives CDR1 GTSNPN, CDR2 SVGIG (reference sequence).

V gene TRBV5-1 combines with J gene TRBJ1-3; D not resolved. The V gene's germline CDR1 is SGHRS and CDR2 YFSETQ. The CDR3 has 13 amino acids. V was trimmed by 0 bases and J by 4 bases, leaving 5 bases between them. CDR3 residues: CASSLAEGNTIYF. The CDR3 nucleotides are TGCGCCAGCAGCTTGGCCGAGGGAAACACCATATATTTT.

V is TRBV7-2 and J is TRBJ2-5; 7 positions match TRBD2. CDR1 and CDR2 from the germline V gene are SGHTA and FQGNSA. V was pared by 1 base and J by 2 bases, with 4 bases of the junction left unmatched. The CDR3 sequence is 15 residues long. The CDR3 DNA reads as TGTGCCAGCAGCTTAGTGGGACTACAACAAGAGACCCAGTACTTC. Its translation is CASSLVGLQQETQYF.

The genes are TRBV19 and TRBJ1-2; TRBD1 agrees at 11 bases. The CDR3 covers 15 residues. Germline loops: CDR1 LNHDA, CDR2 SQIVND (reference sequence). With V trimmed by 5 bases and J by 4 bases, 6 bases remained unmatched. The CDR3 coding sequence is TGTGCCAGTAGTTCACAGGGGACAGGGGGCTATGGCTACACCTTC. This sequence encodes CASSSQGTGGYGYTF.

CDR3 coding DNA: TGTGCCAGCAGCCAAGCGGGGACAGGCCCCCACGAGCAGTACTTC. Its protein is CASSQAGTGPHEQYF. The gene calls are TRBV14 and TRBJ2-7; TRBD1 matches at 8 bases. The CDR3 runs to 15 residues. V lost 1 base, J lost 5 bases, and 7 bases stayed unmatched. The V gene's germline CDR1 is SGHDN and CDR2 FVKESK.

The CDR3 nucleotides are TGTGCCAGCAGTTTTGCAGGGCGCCAAGAGACCCAGTACTTC. Its translation: CASSFAGRQETQYF. The chain couples TRBV27 to TRBJ2-5; a possible D gene is TRBD1 (5 bases). In germline, CDR1 is MNHEY, CDR2 SMNVEV (reference sequence). The CDR3 is 14 amino acids. Trimming stripped 3 bases from V and 1 base from J, with 9 bases between.

V gene TRBV6-5 combines with J gene TRBJ2-5, with 9 bases fitting TRBD2. Trimming removed 5 bases from V and 5 bases from J; junction bases left unmatched: 3. Germline lookup yields CDR1 MNHEY and CDR2 SVGAGI. This CDR3 contains 13 residues. The CDR3 loop reads CASSRTSAETQYF. CDR3 coding DNA: TGTGCCAGCAGTCGGACTAGCGCCGAGACCCAGTACTTC.

The rearrangement uses TRBV2 and TRBJ2-1, with TRBD1 identical over 12 bases. The length of the CDR3 is 17 residues. The V gene end was trimmed by 3 bases and the J gene end by 3 bases; junction bases not matched to a gene: 6. The germline V gene has CDR1 SNHLY and CDR2 FYNNEI. CDR3 region: CASSEGQGAAIYNEQFF. CDR3 sequence (DNA): TGTGCCAGCAGTGAGGGACAGGGGGCCGCGATCTACAATGAGCAGTTCTTC.

This clone was recorded once. The V gene is TRBV19, the J gene TRBJ2-2; a weak D match, TRBD1 (5 bases). CDR1 LNHDA and CDR2 SQIVND come from the germline V gene (reference sequence). Trimming shortened V by 3 bases and J by 3 bases, and 14 bases separated the two germline ends. The CDR3 is 16 residues long. The CDR3 region has the DNA TGTGCCAGTAGTATCATTGCAGGGTTATACACCGGGGAGCTGTTTTTT. This codes for CASSIIAGLYTGELFF.

This chain connects TRBV9 to TRBJ2-5, with D possibly TRBD1 on 5 matching bases. The V and J ends lost 4 bases and 0 bases respectively, with 7 bases between them. CDR1 is SGDLS and CDR2 is YYNGEE in the germline V gene. CDR3 length equals 13 residues. Written as DNA, the CDR3 is TGTGCCAGCAGCACAGGCAACCAAGAGACCCAGTACTTC. This encodes CASSTGNQETQYF.

V is TRBV18 and J is TRBJ2-5; 14 bases fit TRBD2. Germline V lookup: CDR1 KGHSH, CDR2 LQKENI. V lost 3 bases and J lost 2; bases outside the gene matches: 5. There are 17 residues in the CDR3. The CDR3 sequence: CASSPRLAGGRQETQYF. The CDR3 DNA follows: TGTGCCAGCTCACCGAGACTAGCGGGAGGGAGGCAAGAGACCCAGTACTTC.

The V gene is TRBV5-4, the J gene TRBJ2-5; TRBD1 matches 8 bases. The CDR3 is 14 residues long. V lost 5 bases, J lost 5 bases, and 8 bases stayed unmatched. Looked up from germline, CDR1 is SGHNT and CDR2 is YYREEE (reference sequence). CDR3 loop: CASSFRDRPETQYF. The CDR3 region has the DNA TGTGCCAGCAGTTTTAGGGACAGGCCCGAGACCCAGTACTTC.

This chain links TRBV4-1 with TRBJ2-7; 11 bases map to TRBD2. After removal of 5 bases from V and 4 bases from J, the junction contained 10 bases not matched to a gene. The CDR3 loop spans 16 amino acids. Germline V gene sequence: CDR1 MGHRA, CDR2 YSYEKL. The CDR3 bases are TGCGCCAGCAGCGGACTAGCGGGTCCTTCTCCTTACGAGCAGTACTTC. Its translation is CASSGLAGPSPYEQYF.

V is TRBV7-2 and J is TRBJ1-4, with D possibly being TRBD1 (5 bases). CDR3 length: 13 amino acids. Germline V gene sequence: CDR1 SGHTA, CDR2 FQGNSA. V shed 6 bases and J shed 8 bases, with 13 bases lying between them. CDR3 bases: TGTGCCAGCAGACGGCAGGGCGGAGAAAAACTGTTTTTT. Its protein product is CASRRQGGEKLFF.

The CDR3 is CLVGTGGLVNEKLFF. The CDR3 region has the DNA TGTCTTGTCGGGACAGGGGGACTAGTAAATGAAAAACTGTTTTTT. The chain links TRBV28 to TRBJ1-4; TRBD1 aligns across 11 bases. The CDR3 runs to 15 residues. From germline, CDR1 is MDHEN and CDR2 SYDVKM.

The V and J genes are TRBV5-6 and TRBJ2-1; 9 bases are a match to TRBD2. Germline values: CDR1 SGHDT, CDR2 YYEEEE. The length of the CDR3 is 16 residues. The V segment lost 0 bases and the J segment 6 bases; nucleotides outside the gene matches: 7. The CDR3 reads CASSLVGGAGGNEQFF. The CDR3 DNA follows: TGTGCCAGCAGCTTGGTCGGGGGAGCGGGAGGCAATGAGCAGTTCTTC.

The chain carries TRBV5-1 and TRBJ2-5; the match to TRBD2 covers 9 bases. Unmatched junction bases numbered 15, after V lost 4 bases and J lost 5 bases. Germline CDR1 is SGHRS and CDR2 is YFSETQ. This CDR3 is built from 17 residues. CDR3 sequence (DNA): TGCGCCAGCAGCCCCCGCAGGCCTAGCGGGAATCAGGAGACCCAGTACTTC. Its protein product is CASSPRRPSGNQETQYF.